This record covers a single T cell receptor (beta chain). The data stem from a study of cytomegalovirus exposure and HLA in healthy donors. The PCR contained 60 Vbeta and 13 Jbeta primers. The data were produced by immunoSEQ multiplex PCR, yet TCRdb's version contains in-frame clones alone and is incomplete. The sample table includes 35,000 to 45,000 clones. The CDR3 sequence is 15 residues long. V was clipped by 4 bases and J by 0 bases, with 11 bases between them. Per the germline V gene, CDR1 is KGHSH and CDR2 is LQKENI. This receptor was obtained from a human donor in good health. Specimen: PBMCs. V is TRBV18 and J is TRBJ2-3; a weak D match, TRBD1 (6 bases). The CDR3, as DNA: TGTGCCAGCTCACTCTCACAGGGTAGCACAGATACGCAGTATTTT. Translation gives CASSLSQGSTDTQYF. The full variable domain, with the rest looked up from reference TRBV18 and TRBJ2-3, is NAGVMQNPRHLVRRRGQEARLRCSPMKGHSHVYWYRQLPEEGLKFMVYLQKENIIDESGMPKERFSAEFPKEGPSILRIQQVVRGDSAAYFCASSLSQGSTDTQYFGPGTRLTVL.